The source of this T cell receptor beta chain is a study of identical twins. Study observations and caveats: Conclusions were based on cross-sectional statistical analysis, without following the same donors. Clonotypes of the beta chain that were abundant in cord blood carried fewer insertions (memory repertoires showed none). Partly confounded zero-insertion analyses could result from invariant MAIT and iNKT cells.

This CDR3 is built from 11 residues. V was pared by 10 bases and J by 4 bases, with 10 bases between. TCRdb itself ran the 5' RACE reads through MiXCR, one entry per CDR3 protein. The sample contains approximately 280,000 distinct CDR3 sequences, about 8.1% of which appear only once. All of the donors were Caucasians in good health. In the case of this clonotype: Its antigen is undetermined.

The same data also went into a second study, on yellow fever vaccine responses in identical twins.

Sequenced sample: memory (CD45RO+) T cells sorted from blood. This receptor was taken from a woman aged 18-35 years in good health. The V gene is TRBV12-3 or TRBV12-4, the J gene TRBJ1-1, with D perhaps TRBD1 (5 bases). The CDR3 sequence: CATRTSTEAFF. In DNA form, the CDR3 reads TGTGCCACCAGGACAAGCACTGAAGCTTTCTTT.